Each of the 5 T cell receptor beta chains below was sequenced from the same sample in a study of blood T cells in healthy people across ages. A second 7 to 11 cycle PCR used barcoded and J-beta primers. TCRdb re-derived calls from the 5' RACE reads in MiXCR, one entry per CDR3 protein. The data hold 700,000 to 850,000 distinct CDR3 sequences, with about 55% observed a single time. The sequenced sample was blood. These TCRs come from a man older than 75 in good health.

The chain joins TRBV14 to TRBJ1-2; weak D call: TRBD1 (5 bases). This CDR3 spans 17 amino acids. The V end lost 2 bases, the J end lost 6 bases, and 22 bases lay between the germline ends. Germline CDR1 is SGHDN and CDR2 is FVKESK. DNA for the CDR3: TGTGCCAGCAGCCAAATGTTTTCAGGAGGGGTCGGTGATGGCTACACCTTC. This encodes CASSQMFSGGVGDGYTF.

The chain joins TRBV3-1 to TRBJ1-6, with TRBD1 matching over 10 bases. The CDR3 extends over 14 amino acids. The germline gives CDR1 LGHDT, CDR2 YNNKEL (reference sequence). The V and J ends lost 4 bases and 9 bases, in that order; junction bases with no gene match: 3. CDR3 DNA: TGTGCCAGCAGCCCAAGACAGGGGGCTTCACCCCTCCACTTT. This codes for CASSPRQGASPLHF. The whole variable domain, filled in from reference TRBV3-1 and TRBJ1-6, reads DTAVSQTPKYLVTQMGNDKSIKCEQNLGHDTMYWYKQDSKKFLKIMFSYNNKELIINETVPNRFSPKSPDKAHLNLHINSLELGDSAVYFCASSPRQGASPLHFGNGTRLTVT.

CDR3 sequence: CASNQAGAKNIQYF. The CDR3 region has the DNA TGTGCCAGCAACCAAGCGGGGGCCAAAAACATTCAGTACTTC. V and J are TRBV7-2 and TRBJ2-4, with 7 positions matching TRBD2. After removal of 7 bases from V and 1 base from J, the junction contained 4 bases not matched to a gene. This CDR3 has 14 residues. CDR1 and CDR2 (germline): SGHTA, FQGNSA.

The count of this clonotype is one. This chain links TRBV7-2 with TRBJ2-3; possibly TRBD1 or TRBD2 for D (6 bases each). The CDR3 sequence is 15 residues long. CDR1 SGHTA and CDR2 FQGNSA come from the germline V gene. Trimming cost V 4 bases and J 14 bases, with 25 bases left between them. This CDR3 is CTSSCQAGLGGYAYF. The DNA for the CDR3 is TGTACCAGCAGCTGCCAAGCGGGTCTAGGGGGATACGCGTATTTT.

In its sample, this clonotype was seen a few times. The chain is built from TRBV20-1 and TRBJ2-7; 7 bases line up with TRBD1. The CDR3 loop spans 14 amino acids. CDR1 is DFQATT, CDR2 SNEGSKA, per germline (reference sequence). V lost 3 bases and J lost 7; bases outside the gene matches: 12. CDR3 residues: CSASEWDSAIEQYF. In DNA form, the CDR3 reads TGCAGTGCTAGCGAGTGGGACAGTGCTATTGAGCAGTACTTC.